The present T cell receptor beta chain was sequenced within a study of blood T cell repertoires in COVID-19. Study-level information: In each case, the material was cDNA or gDNA derived from T cells, B-cell-depleted T cells, or PBMCs.

Seattle-derived patients entered the study during active infection and were followed longitudinally. In germline, CDR1 is SGHTA, CDR2 FQGNSA. Trimming at V came to 4 bases and at J to 8 bases, leaving 7 bases not matched to a gene. The CDR3 is made up of 14 amino acids. In the study's own analysis: From reference gene primer amplification, estimates of nucleated cell counts were derived. Here immunoSEQ multiplex PCR was the method, and the copy in TCRdb shows in-frame clones only, minus some. V and J calls and clone size are given by that table; D and trimming were obtained from the DNA. This table has tens of thousands of clones, less than 85% appearing once.

This chain links TRBV7-2 with TRBJ2-2; TRBD2 matches at 7 bases. This sequence was found in a man between 70 and 80 years old with COVID-19, enrolled during active disease. Sequenced material: peripheral blood. The CDR3 sequence: CASSYSGFGGELFF. The CDR3, as DNA: TGTGCCAGCAGCTATAGCGGGTTCGGAGGGGAGCTGTTTTTT.